The entry below gives a single T cell receptor (beta chain) sequence along with its context. The data belong to a study of blood T cell repertoires in COVID-19. Assay used: immunoSEQ multiplex PCR; TCRdb lists only in-frame clones, some missing. The sample consists of approximately 290,000 clones, approximately 86% of them appearing once. This receptor was obtained from a human donor with COVID-19, enrolled during active disease. The donor label of this sample is uncertain. The specimen was peripheral blood.

The DNA for the CDR3 is TGTGCCAGCAGTGACGTGAGAGGGGGTAATGAAAAACTGTTTTTT. This gives the protein CASSDVRGGNEKLFF. V usage is TRBV2 and J usage is TRBJ1-4, with D maybe TRBD1 (6 bases). Trimming removed 3 bases at V and 4 bases at J, with 12 bases between. This CDR3 comprises 15 residues. Germline V gives CDR1 SNHLY, CDR2 FYNNEI.